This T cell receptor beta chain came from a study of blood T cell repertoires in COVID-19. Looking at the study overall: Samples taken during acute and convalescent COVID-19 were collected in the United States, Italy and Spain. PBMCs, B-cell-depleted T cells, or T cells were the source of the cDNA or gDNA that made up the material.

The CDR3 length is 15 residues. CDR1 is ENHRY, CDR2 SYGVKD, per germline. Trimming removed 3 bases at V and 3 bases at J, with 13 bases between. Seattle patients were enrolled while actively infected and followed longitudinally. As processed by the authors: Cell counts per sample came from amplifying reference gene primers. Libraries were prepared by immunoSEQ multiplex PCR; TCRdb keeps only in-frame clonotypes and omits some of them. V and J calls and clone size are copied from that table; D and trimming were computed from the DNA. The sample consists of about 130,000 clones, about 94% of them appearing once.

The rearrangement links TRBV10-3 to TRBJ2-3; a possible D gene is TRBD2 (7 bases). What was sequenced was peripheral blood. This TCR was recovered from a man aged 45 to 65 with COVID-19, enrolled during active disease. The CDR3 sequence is CAISDPEGGTDTQYF. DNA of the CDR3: TGTGCCATCAGTGACCCGGAGGGGGGGACAGATACGCAGTATTTT.